Listed below are T cell receptor beta chains from one sample, sequenced in a study of blood T cells in healthy people across ages. A single record per CDR3 protein comes from TCRdb applying MiXCR to the 5' RACE reads. The data hold fewer than 900,000 distinct CDR3 sequences, with roughly 45% observed a single time. Sequenced sample: blood. The receptors were gathered from a woman aged 55-70 years in good health. Each CDR3 is given with its conserved first and last residue. The D gene is left open where the match is weak. Size is stated for part of the rows, as once, few or many counts, or as a class when the clone is expanded.

>TRBD2|-|TRBJ2-3|TRBV15
CATSTTSGRLDTQYF
TGTGCCACCAGCACGACTAGCGGGAGATTAGATACGCAGTATTTT
>-|-|TRBJ2-5|TRBV5-1
CASSLVVQLSGETQYF
TGCGCCAGCAGCTTGGTTGTACAACTTTCAGGGGAGACCCAGTACTTC
>TRBD2|-|TRBJ2-7|TRBV7-2
CASSLVASGSVYEQYF
TGTGCCAGCAGCTTAGTGGCTAGCGGGAGCGTCTACGAGCAGTACTTC
>-|-|TRBJ1-2|TRBV20-1
CSASGQWMGGYTF
TGCAGTGCGAGCGGACAGTGGATGGGTGGCTACACCTTC
>-|-|TRBJ2-1|TRBV5-6
CASSFSSVVGDEQFF
TGTGCCAGCAGCTTCTCATCGGTTGTGGGGGATGAGCAGTTCTTC
>-|-|TRBJ1-2|TRBV20-1
CSVTTGSLANHGYTF
TGCAGTGTCACGACCGGGTCCCTAGCTAACCATGGCTACACCTTC
>TRBD1|-|TRBJ2-1|TRBV3-1
CASSTGTGPRNDQFF
TGTGCCAGCAGCACCGGGACAGGTCCACGGAATGATCAGTTCTTC
>-|-|TRBJ1-2|TRBV6-5
CASRYPGTSYGYTF
TGTGCCAGCAGATACCCCGGGACAAGCTATGGCTACACCTTC
>TRBD1|-|TRBJ1-2|TRBV12-3/TRBV12-4
CASSLNWGQGRDYTF
TGTGCCAGCAGTTTAAACTGGGGACAGGGTCGGGACTACACCTTC
>TRBD1|few|TRBJ2-7|TRBV12-5
CASGLGQTYEQYF
TGTGCTAGTGGTCTGGGACAGACCTACGAGCAGTACTTC
>TRBD2|-|TRBJ2-3|TRBV9
CASSALPSGGADTQYF
TGTGCCAGCAGCGCGCTCCCTAGCGGGGGGGCAGATACGCAGTATTTT
>-|-|TRBJ2-3|TRBV9
CASSPSATSTDTQYF
TGTGCCAGCAGCCCCTCCGCGACTAGCACAGATACGCAGTATTTT
>-|-|TRBJ1-5|TRBV4-2
CASSQVGGANNQPQHF
TGTGCCAGCAGCCAAGTAGGAGGGGCCAACAATCAGCCCCAGCATTTT
>TRBD1|few|TRBJ2-2|TRBV28
CASSSRGPTGELFF
TGTGCCAGCAGTTCCAGGGGGCCCACCGGGGAGCTGTTTTTT
>-|few|TRBJ1-5|TRBV28
CASTRSFPNQPQHF
TGTGCCAGTACCAGGAGTTTCCCTAACCAGCCCCAGCATTTT
>TRBD2|many|TRBJ2-5|TRBV7-3
CASSFSSGRGGETQYF
TGTGCCAGCAGCTTCTCTAGCGGGAGAGGTGGTGAGACCCAGTACTTC
>-|-|TRBJ2-7|TRBV27
CASSYRARRGEQYF
TGTGCCAGCAGCTACAGGGCGCGGAGGGGAGAGCAGTACTTC
>-|-|TRBJ2-1|TRBV20-1
CSASGRWDNEQFF
TGCAGTGCTAGCGGGAGATGGGACAATGAGCAGTTCTTC
>-|-|TRBJ2-1|TRBV24-1
CATSGWTSSYNEQFF
TGTGCCACCAGTGGTTGGACGTCCTCCTACAATGAGCAGTTCTTC
>-|-|TRBJ1-2|TRBV6-2/TRBV6-3
CASSHATNYGYTF
TGTGCCAGCAGTCACGCTACCAACTATGGCTACACCTTC
>-|-|TRBJ1-4|TRBV10-3
CAISDAGKATNEKLFF
TGTGCCATCAGTGACGCGGGGAAGGCAACTAATGAAAAACTGTTTTTT
>TRBD2|-|TRBJ2-1|TRBV6-2/TRBV6-3
CASSYFPAGGYNEQFF
TGTGCCAGCAGTTACTTTCCAGCGGGGGGCTACAATGAGCAGTTCTTC
>TRBD2|few|TRBJ2-1|TRBV5-1
CASSLGLAGDDEQFF
TGCGCCAGCAGCTTGGGACTAGCGGGAGATGATGAGCAGTTCTTC
>-|few|TRBJ1-6|TRBV5-1
CASSLDISYNSPLHF
TGCGCCAGCAGCCTGGATATCTCCTATAATTCACCCCTCCACTTT
>TRBD1|few|TRBJ1-1|TRBV5-1
CASSLGQGPTEAFF
TGCGCCAGCAGCCTTGGACAGGGCCCCACTGAAGCTTTCTTT
>TRBD1|-|TRBJ1-2|TRBV20-1
CSASRQGPWGGYTF
TGCAGTGCTAGCCGACAGGGCCCTTGGGGTGGCTACACCTTC
>-|-|TRBJ2-1|TRBV25-1
CASSDGQTYNEQFF
TGTGCCAGCAGTGATGGTCAGACCTACAATGAGCAGTTCTTC
>TRBD1|-|TRBJ2-7|TRBV20-1
CSAVGTGGVNEQYF
TGCAGTGCCGTGGGGACAGGGGGCGTCAATGAGCAGTACTTC
>TRBD1|-|TRBJ1-2|TRBV20-1
CSAREGQGRGYTF
TGCAGTGCTAGAGAGGGACAGGGCCGTGGCTACACCTTC
>TRBD2|-|TRBJ2-5|TRBV4-1
CASSPITSGSETQYF
TGCGCCAGCAGTCCCATCACTAGCGGGAGTGAGACCCAGTACTTC
>-|few|TRBJ1-6|TRBV27
CASSFPPRGGNSPLHF
TGTGCCAGCAGTTTCCCTCCCAGGGGAGGGAATTCACCCCTCCACTTT
>TRBD2|few|TRBJ2-1|TRBV7-9
CASSLAAGGRYNEQFF
TGTGCCAGCAGCTTGGCGGCGGGGGGGCGCTACAATGAGCAGTTCTTC
>-|-|TRBJ1-5|TRBV27
CASSFGGTGNQPQHF
TGTGCCAGCAGTTTTGGGGGGACGGGCAATCAGCCCCAGCATTTT
>-|-|TRBJ2-3|TRBV28
CASSPHAGQQPPGDTQYF
TGTGCCAGCAGTCCGCACGCGGGACAACAACCGCCCGGAGATACGCAGTATTTT
>-|few|TRBJ2-4|TRBV12-3/TRBV12-4
CASSLGAENIQYF
TGTGCCAGCAGTTTAGGGGCAGAGAACATTCAGTACTTC
>-|few|TRBJ2-6|TRBV19
CASRMGSSGANVLTF
TGTGCCAGTAGAATGGGGAGCTCTGGGGCCAACGTCCTGACTTTC
>-|-|TRBJ1-4|TRBV12-3/TRBV12-4
CASSLAALTRNEKLFF
TGTGCCAGCAGTTTGGCGGCCCTAACAAGGAATGAAAAACTGTTTTTT
>-|-|TRBJ2-3|TRBV24-1
CATSRGQLTTDTQYF
TGTGCCACCAGTCGAGGACAATTAACCACAGATACGCAGTATTTT
>-|-|TRBJ1-2|TRBV20-1
CSALGGGYGYTF
TGCAGTGCCTTGGGGGGGGGCTATGGCTACACCTTC
>-|few|TRBJ2-3|TRBV7-9
CASSSDTTDTQYF
TGTGCCAGCAGCTCCGACACCACAGATACGCAGTATTTT
>-|few|TRBJ1-1|TRBV29-1
CSASDSQNTEAFF
TGCAGCGCCTCGGACAGCCAGAACACTGAAGCTTTCTTT
>-|few|TRBJ1-4|TRBV27
CASTLGENQKLFF
TGTGCCAGCACCCTCGGGGAAAATCAAAAACTGTTTTTT
>TRBD2|few|TRBJ2-3|TRBV7-6
CASSHRLAGGTDTQYF
TGTGCCAGCAGCCACCGACTAGCGGGGGGCACAGATACGCAGTATTTT
>-|-|TRBJ1-4|TRBV10-3
CATQQGLSEKLFF
TGTGCCACCCAACAGGGTTTGAGTGAAAAACTGTTTTTT
>-|-|TRBJ1-2|TRBV7-9
CASSLVGVVHYGYTF
TGTGCCAGCAGCTTAGTCGGTGTCGTGCACTATGGCTACACCTTC
>-|-|TRBJ1-2|TRBV6-5
CASTKYGPEGYTF
TGTGCCAGCACCAAGTACGGCCCAGAAGGCTACACCTTC
>-|-|TRBJ1-3|TRBV20-1
CSASPISGNTIYF
TGCAGTGCTAGCCCAATCTCTGGAAACACCATATATTTT
>-|few|TRBJ2-5|TRBV7-8
CASKQQETQYF
TGTGCCAGCAAACAGCAAGAGACCCAGTACTTC
>-|few|TRBJ2-1|TRBV6-5
CASSYPGTHEQFF
TGTGCCAGCAGTTACCCGGGAACCCATGAGCAGTTCTTC
>TRBD2|-|TRBJ2-3|TRBV6-6
CASSYTSGGNTDTQYF
TGTGCCAGCAGTTACACCAGCGGGGGGAACACAGATACGCAGTATTTT
>-|few|TRBJ1-5|TRBV29-1
CSVSFDSKNQPQHF
TGCAGCGTTTCTTTTGACAGCAAGAATCAGCCCCAGCATTTT
>-|few|TRBJ1-6|TRBV6-1
CASTKGGTASSYNSPLHF
TGTGCCAGCACTAAGGGGGGGACTGCGAGCTCCTATAATTCACCCCTCCACTTT